The 23 T cell receptor beta chains in this list originate from one sample, sequenced in a study of T-cell reconstitution after alpha-beta-depleted transplantation in children. Unique molecular identifiers were incorporated during preparation of the TCRbeta library. One entry per CDR3 protein, called by TCRdb with MiXCR from the PCR reads. Seen here are hundreds of thousands of distinct CDR3 sequences, around 19% observed once, and the top ten hold 3% to 3.5%. This material consisted of PBMCs from the stem cell graft donor, taken from the stem cell graft. These receptors were obtained from a human donor who donated a stem cell graft to a child with acute lymphoblastic leukemia.

This clonotype was counted a few times. The gene calls are TRBV6-1 and TRBJ1-2; D is uncertain. Trimming shortened V by 6 bases and J by 0 bases, and 11 bases separated the two germline ends. Germline lookup yields CDR1 MNHNS and CDR2 SASEGT. The CDR3 runs 14 residues. The CDR3: CASSRTGSNYGYTF. Written as DNA, the CDR3 is TGTGCCAGCAGCAGAACCGGATCTAACTATGGCTACACCTTC.

V usage is TRBV9 and J usage is TRBJ2-7; D is possibly TRBD2 (6 bases). V dropped 4 bases and J dropped 1 base, with 12 bases sitting between them. This CDR3 is built from 14 residues. The V gene's germline CDR1 is SGDLS and CDR2 YYNGEE. The CDR3 DNA follows: TGTGCCAGCAGCCCCCCGGGGGTGTCCTACGAGCAGTACTTC. Amino acids: CASSPPGVSYEQYF.

This clonotype was recorded a few times. The junction and the germline gene differ at one end; a read error may be behind it. The rearrangement links TRBV20-1 to TRBJ2-1; 8 positions match TRBD2. The CDR3 has 15 residues. Germline-derived CDR1 and CDR2 are DFQATT and SNEGSKA (reference sequence). CDR3 residues: CSARAGPSGWNEQFF. The CDR3 bases are TGCAGTGCTAGGGCGGGGCCTAGCGGGTGGAATGAGCAGTTCTTT.

V is TRBV7-9 and J is TRBJ2-7; 13 nucleotides align to TRBD2. CDR3 length: 14 residues. Germline loops: CDR1 SEHNR, CDR2 FQNEAQ (reference sequence). V trimming: 8 bases; J trimming: 0 bases; junction bases outside the gene matches: 1. CDR3 sequence (DNA): TGTGCCAGCGGGACTAGCGGGACCTCCTACGAGCAGTACTTC. It is translated as CASGTSGTSYEQYF.

Only a few counts were recorded for this clonotype. Here the CDR3 DNA reads TGTGCCAGCAGCGCATACGGGGGGATGAACACTGAAGCTTTCTTT. Protein: CASSAYGGMNTEAFF. The rearrangement links TRBV9 to TRBJ1-1; D possibly corresponds to TRBD1 (5 bases). The CDR3 is made up of 15 amino acids. Germline values: CDR1 SGDLS, CDR2 YYNGEE. Between the trimmed V and J ends, which lost 3 bases and 0 bases, there was a span of 12 bases.

The chain uses TRBV5-1 and TRBJ2-3; D possibly corresponds to TRBD2 (5 bases). The CDR3 runs 16 residues. Germline V gene lookup returns CDR1 SGHRS and CDR2 YFSETQ. The V gene lost 4 bases and the J gene lost 2 bases, with 17 bases spanning the gap. The CDR3 is CASSQRETSLTDTQYF. The CDR3 DNA reads as TGCGCCAGCAGCCAGAGGGAAACTAGTCTCACAGATACGCAGTATTTT. The whole variable domain, filled in from reference TRBV5-1 and TRBJ2-3, reads KAGVTQTPRYLIKTRGQQVTLSCSPISGHRSVSWYQQTPGQGLQFLFEYFSETQRNKGNFPGRFSGRQFSNSRSEMNVSTLELGDSALYLCASSQRETSLTDTQYFGPGTRLTVL.

The CDR3 DNA follows: TGCAGTGCTAGTCGCGGGACTAGCGGGAGAGCCTACAATGAGCAGTTCTTC. Translation gives CSASRGTSGRAYNEQFF. V and J are TRBV20-1 and TRBJ2-1; 14 bases align to TRBD2. V lost 3 bases and J lost 2; bases outside the gene matches: 6. CDR3 size: 17 residues. CDR1 is DFQATT, CDR2 SNEGSKA, per germline (reference sequence).

The chain couples TRBV7-9 to TRBJ1-1; TRBD1 might be the D (5 bases). The germline gives CDR1 SEHNR, CDR2 FQNEAQ (reference sequence). Trimming cost V 6 bases and J 5 bases, with 13 bases left between them. This CDR3 contains 13 residues. CDR3: CASSMPGGTEAFF. DNA for the CDR3: TGTGCCAGCAGTATGCCCGGGGGGACTGAAGCTTTCTTT.

The V call is TRBV6-1, the J call TRBJ1-1; D might be TRBD1 (6 bases). Germline-derived CDR1 and CDR2 are MNHNS and SASEGT. This CDR3 region has 14 residues. The V gene lost 7 bases and the J gene lost 1 base, with 13 bases spanning the gap. CDR3 bases: TGTGCCAGCATTGTGGACAGAGCGAACACTGAAGCTTTCTTT. It codes for CASIVDRANTEAFF.

This clonotype was detected only a few times. One junction end disagrees with the germline gene, perhaps due to a read error. The J gene is TRBJ2-5, the V gene TRBV12-3 or TRBV12-4, with 10 positions matching TRBD1. The CDR3 is 16 amino acids. The DNA of the CDR3 is TGTGCCAGCAGTCAGCTGGGGACAGGGGAGGAAGATACCCAGTACTTC. Translation: CASSQLGTGEEDTQYF.

This clonotype was seen only a few times. The rearrangement uses TRBV20-1 and TRBJ2-7; 13 bases are shared with TRBD2. Germline loops: CDR1 DFQATT, CDR2 SNEGSKA (reference sequence). The V gene end was trimmed by 6 bases and the J gene end by 6 bases; junction bases not matched to a gene: 8. CDR3 size: 14 residues. CDR3 loop: CSAALTSGRTEQYF. CDR3 in DNA: TGCAGTGCCGCCCTGACTAGCGGGAGGACCGAGCAGTACTTC.

This clonotype was counted a few times. This sequence joins TRBV20-1 and TRBJ1-1; 7 bases map to TRBD1. J gave up 8 bases and V 2 bases, and 5 bases lay outside the gene matches. The CDR3 spans 12 residues. Germline V gene data show CDR1 as DFQATT and CDR2 as SNEGSKA (reference sequence). The CDR3 here is CSARRQGGEAFF. Here the CDR3 DNA reads TGCAGTGCTAGACGACAGGGAGGAGAAGCTTTCTTT.

This chain links TRBV20-1 with TRBJ2-2; 7 positions match TRBD2. Trimming cost V 6 bases and J 4 bases; bases outside gene matches: 5. Germline V gene sequence: CDR1 DFQATT, CDR2 SNEGSKA (reference sequence). The CDR3 contains 13 residues. For the CDR3, the DNA is TGCAGTGCGGGGGGGTCGGCCACCGGGGAGCTGTTTTTT. Residues: CSAGGSATGELFF.

This clonotype was found a few times. The chain links TRBV21-1 to TRBJ2-7; the listed D gene, TRBD1, was not tested against the DNA. TRBV21-1 is a documented pseudogene. The length of the CDR3 is 14 residues. The CDR3 loop reads CASTPGSTSYEQYF. The CDR3 DNA is TGTGCCAGCACTCCGGGATCAACTTCCTACGAGCAGTACTTC.

This clonotype was picked up many times. The V and J genes are TRBV5-1 and TRBJ1-1; 8 bases are shared with TRBD1. The CDR3 extends over 14 amino acids. Germline-derived CDR1 and CDR2 are SGHRS and YFSETQ. Losses at the gene ends were 0 bases for V and 5 bases for J; bases not matched to a gene: 3. CDR3 DNA: TGCGCCAGCAGCTTGGAAACAGGGGGGACTGAAGCTTTCTTT. Protein sequence: CASSLETGGTEAFF. Full variable domain (outside the CDR3, taken from reference TRBV5-1 and TRBJ1-1): KAGVTQTPRYLIKTRGQQVTLSCSPISGHRSVSWYQQTPGQGLQFLFEYFSETQRNKGNFPGRFSGRQFSNSRSEMNVSTLELGDSALYLCASSLETGGTEAFFGQGTRLTVV.

The chain has TRBV5-1 and TRBJ1-5; D may be TRBD1 (5 bases). V was shortened by 4 bases and J by 3 bases, with 14 bases between the two germline ends. The CDR3 extends over 15 amino acids. Germline loops: CDR1 SGHRS, CDR2 YFSETQ. The CDR3 spells CASSTGASDNQPQHF. Written as DNA, the CDR3 is TGCGCCAGCAGCACAGGAGCCAGCGACAATCAGCCCCAGCATTTT.

CDR3 in amino acids: CASSVVGGSTEAFF. CDR3 bases: TGTGCCAGCAGCGTAGTTGGGGGCTCCACTGAAGCTTTCTTT. The chain carries TRBV9 and TRBJ1-1; D is possibly TRBD1 (6 bases). V lost 0 bases to trimming and J lost 4 bases, with 10 bases between them. CDR1 is SGDLS, CDR2 YYNGEE, per germline. The CDR3 has 14 amino acids.

V and J are TRBV5-1 and TRBJ1-2, with a possible D match to TRBD1 (6 bases). The CDR3 is made up of 16 amino acids. Germline loops: CDR1 SGHRS, CDR2 YFSETQ. V lost 1 base to trimming and J lost 1 base, with 14 bases between them. DNA for the CDR3: TGCGCCAGCAGCTTGACAGGGCCGAAACGTAACTATGGCTACACCTTC. Translated: CASSLTGPKRNYGYTF. Based on the CDR3 plus reference TRBV5-1 and TRBJ1-2, the full variable domain is KAGVTQTPRYLIKTRGQQVTLSCSPISGHRSVSWYQQTPGQGLQFLFEYFSETQRNKGNFPGRFSGRQFSNSRSEMNVSTLELGDSALYLCASSLTGPKRNYGYTFGSGTRLTVV.

DNA for the CDR3: TGTGCCAGCATGGCGGGAGGAGGAGATACGCAGTATTTT. Amino acid sequence: CASMAGGGDTQYF. This chain joins TRBV13 and TRBJ2-3, with 8 bases that match TRBD2. CDR3 size: 13 residues. Trimming at V came to 7 bases and at J to 5 bases, leaving 5 bases not matched to a gene. CDR1 and CDR2 from the germline V gene are PRHDT and FYEKMQ (reference sequence).

CDR3 region: CSAPLGGPKNIQYF. The CDR3 DNA reads TGCAGTGCTCCCCTGGGAGGGCCCAAAAACATTCAGTACTTC. J is TRBJ2-4 and V is TRBV20-1; 7 nucleotides line up with TRBD2. Germline CDR1 DFQATT, CDR2 SNEGSKA (reference sequence). This CDR3 region has 14 residues. Unmatched junction bases numbered 6, after V lost 5 bases and J lost 2 bases.

Only a few counts were recorded for this clonotype. V is TRBV27 and J is TRBJ2-7; D gene ambiguous. The germline CDR1 and CDR2 sequences are MNHEY and SMNVEV (reference sequence). V lost 10 bases to trimming and J lost 1 base, with 17 bases between them. CDR3 length: 14 amino acids. CDR3 residues: CATRAAYSSYEQYF. The CDR3 region has the DNA TGTGCCACCCGGGCCGCTTACAGTTCCTACGAGCAGTACTTC.

The rearrangement links TRBV12-3 or TRBV12-4 to TRBJ1-1; unclear D gene. With 3 bases removed from V and 8 bases from J, the gap between germline ends came to 7 bases. The CDR3 is 11 residues long. CDR3 bases: TGTGCCAGCAGTTTGCTGTCGGAAGCTTTCTTT. It codes for CASSLLSEAFF.

The chain couples TRBV20-1 to TRBJ2-7, with D possibly matching TRBD2 (5 bases). Germline CDR1 DFQATT, CDR2 SNEGSKA (reference sequence). V was pared by 2 bases and J by 1 base, with 12 bases between. CDR3 length equals 14 residues. CDR3 in amino acids: CSARFSAKSYEQYF. CDR3 coding DNA: TGCAGTGCTAGATTTAGCGCAAAGTCCTACGAGCAGTACTTC.